The clone carrying this T cell receptor beta chain was seen at least ten times. This specimen comes from a study of T cells in Graves' hyperthyroidism and ophthalmopathy. TCR beta CDR3 sequences were amplified from RNA transcripts. RT-PCR in the first round (using the HTBI primer set) targeted the TCR CDR3. Via MiXCR, TCRdb re-called the multiplex PCR reads, giving one row per CDR3 protein. The repertoire holds hundreds of thousands of distinct CDR3 sequences, with roughly a third as singletons. Germline loops: CDR1 ENHRY, CDR2 SYGVKD. V dropped 6 bases and J dropped 3 bases, with 12 bases sitting between them. The CDR3 has 14 amino acids.

The receptor comes from a woman aged 40 to 50 with Graves' hyperthyroidism. Sequenced input: blood. J is TRBJ1-5 and V is TRBV10-3; D is possibly TRBD1 (6 bases). The CDR3 here is CAIRQGGINQPQHF. CDR3 coding DNA: TGTGCCATCAGACAAGGGGGTATCAATCAGCCCCAGCATTTT.